The 25 T cell receptor beta chains in this list originate from one sample, sequenced in a study of blood T cell repertoires in COVID-19. The repertoire was sequenced with immunoSEQ multiplex PCR; TCRdb's copy has only in-frame clones and lacks some. Among 300,000 to 400,000 clones listed, roughly 87% were seen once. The sample consisted of peripheral blood. The receptors here all came from a man between 45 and 60 years old with active or convalescent COVID-19.

This rearrangement joins TRBV5-8 to TRBJ1-4; unclear D gene. The CDR3 totals 15 residues. Deletions cut 5 bases from V and 0 bases from J, with 11 bases between. CDR1 is SGHTS, CDR2 YDEGEE, per germline. The CDR3 sequence: CASRDQETTNEKLFF. The CDR3 DNA follows: TGTGCCAGCAGGGATCAGGAAACAACTAATGAAAAACTGTTTTTT.

Note on this clone: Other DNA variants within this sample encode the same CDR3. The chain links TRBV5-1 to TRBJ1-1; 8 nucleotides agree with TRBD1. The V segment lost 3 bases and the J segment 3 bases; nucleotides outside the gene matches: 4. CDR1 and CDR2 from the germline V gene are SGHRS and YFSETQ. There are 14 residues in the CDR3. The CDR3 region is CASSSGQGDTEAFF. For the CDR3, the DNA is TGCGCCAGCAGCTCAGGACAGGGAGACACTGAAGCTTTCTTT.

The rearrangement joins TRBV11-2 to TRBJ2-2, with 7 bases that match TRBD2. Per germline, CDR1 SGHAT and CDR2 FQNNGV. Unmatched junction bases numbered 7, after V lost 8 bases and J lost 7 bases. The CDR3 contains 13 residues. For the CDR3, the DNA is TGTGCCAGCCGTGGGAGGGCGGTCGGGGAGCTGTTTTTT. Its protein is CASRGRAVGELFF.

V gene TRBV7-3 combines with J gene TRBJ2-1, with 7 bases identical to TRBD2. The V gene end was trimmed by 5 bases and the J gene end by 0 bases; junction bases not matched to a gene: 7. Per the germline V gene, CDR1 is SGHTA and CDR2 is FQGTGA. The length of the CDR3 is 16 residues. The CDR3 coding sequence is TGTGCCAGCAGCACCACTAGCGTAAGCTCCTACAATGAGCAGTTCTTC. This sequence encodes CASSTTSVSSYNEQFF.

The chain couples TRBV2 to TRBJ2-3, with a tentative D call TRBD1 (6 bases). Trimming left V 6 bases short and J 1 base short, with 14 bases between. CDR1 SNHLY and CDR2 FYNNEI come from the germline V gene. This CDR3 is built from 15 residues. The CDR3 spells CASSVTGSGTDTQYF. The CDR3 nucleotides are TGTGCCAGCAGCGTTACAGGGTCGGGCACAGATACGCAGTATTTT.

V is TRBV28 and J is TRBJ2-5, with 8 bases lining up with TRBD2. V was clipped by 5 bases and J by 1 base; unmatched bases: 3. CDR1 and CDR2 (germline): MDHEN, SYDVKM. The CDR3 runs to 14 residues. Here the CDR3 reads CASSPLAVQETQYF. DNA for the CDR3: TGTGCCAGCAGTCCACTAGCGGTCCAAGAGACCCAGTACTTC.

CDR3 loop: CASSTPTGDTEAFF. As DNA, the CDR3 is TGTGCCAGCAGTACCCCGACAGGGGACACTGAAGCTTTCTTT. The chain uses TRBV28 and TRBJ1-1; the match to TRBD1 covers 8 bases. Trimming took 5 bases from V and 3 from J; bases not matched to a gene: 5. The CDR3 runs to 14 residues. Germline CDR1 and CDR2: MDHEN and SYDVKM.

V is TRBV28 and J is TRBJ1-1, with D possibly TRBD1 on 5 matching bases. The CDR3 runs to 14 residues. CDR1 and CDR2 from the germline V gene are MDHEN and SYDVKM. V was pared by 7 bases and J by 7 bases, with 19 bases between. CDR3 protein: CASTLGQGRGEAFF. The DNA of the CDR3 is TGTGCCAGCACCCTGGGGCAGGGAAGAGGTGAAGCTTTCTTT.

The V call is TRBV19, the J call TRBJ1-2; perhaps TRBD1 as D (6 bases). Germline CDR1 reads LNHDA; CDR2 reads SQIVND (reference sequence). V shed 1 base and J shed 7 bases, with 10 bases lying between them. This CDR3 has 13 residues. CDR3: CASSIGGRGGYTF. Here the CDR3 DNA reads TGTGCCAGTAGTATAGGGGGGCGCGGTGGCTACACCTTC.

The chain is built from TRBV28 and TRBJ1-5; 7 positions agree with TRBD1. The CDR3 extends over 14 amino acids. V lost 5 bases, J lost 6 bases, and 7 bases stayed unmatched. Per germline, CDR1 MDHEN and CDR2 SYDVKM. CDR3 region: CASSIPRQGQPQHF. In DNA, the CDR3 is TGTGCCAGCAGTATCCCCCGACAGGGTCAGCCCCAGCATTTT.

This sequence joins TRBV7-2 and TRBJ1-4, with D hard to call. The CDR3 runs 15 residues. Trimming removed 4 bases from V and 0 bases from J, with 9 bases in between. Germline CDR1 reads SGHTA; CDR2 reads FQGNSA. CDR3 region: CASSSSGTTNEKLFF. The CDR3 bases are TGTGCCAGCAGCTCCTCAGGCACAACTAATGAAAAACTGTTTTTT. Filled out from reference TRBV7-2 and TRBJ1-4, the complete variable domain reads GAGVSQSPSNKVTEKGKDVELRCDPISGHTALYWYRQSLGQGLEFLIYFQGNSAPDKSGLPSDRFSAERTGGSVSTLTIQRTQQEDSAVYLCASSSSGTTNEKLFFGSGTQLSVL.

The chain uses TRBV5-1 and TRBJ2-7, with D perhaps TRBD1 (5 bases). The germline V gene has CDR1 SGHRS and CDR2 YFSETQ. V was pared by 0 bases and J by 6 bases, with 10 bases between. The CDR3 is 13 residues long. The CDR3 region has the DNA TGCGCCAGCAGCTTGGAAACAGGAAGCGAGCAGTACTTC. Amino acids: CASSLETGSEQYF.

The genes are TRBV2 and TRBJ1-5; 9 positions agree with TRBD1. The V gene's germline CDR1 is SNHLY and CDR2 FYNNEI. V shed 6 bases, J shed 5 bases, and the junction held 5 bases outside the gene matches. This CDR3 is built from 14 residues. The CDR3 sequence is CASSAGTGYQPQHF. The CDR3 DNA follows: TGTGCCAGCAGCGCCGGGACAGGGTATCAGCCCCAGCATTTT.

V usage is TRBV18 and J usage is TRBJ1-5, with a possible D match to TRBD1 (6 bases). The germline V gene has CDR1 KGHSH and CDR2 LQKENI. V shed 3 bases and J shed 7 bases, with 13 bases lying between them. This CDR3 has 14 amino acids. CDR3 nucleotide sequence: TGTGCCAGCTCACCGAGACAGGCCCCGCAGCCCCAGCATTTT. It translates to CASSPRQAPQPQHF. The variable domain in full, with the rest retrieved from reference TRBV18 and TRBJ1-5, is NAGVMQNPRHLVRRRGQEARLRCSPMKGHSHVYWYRQLPEEGLKFMVYLQKENIIDESGMPKERFSAEFPKEGPSILRIQQVVRGDSAAYFCASSPRQAPQPQHFGDGTRLSIL.

The chain uses TRBV30 and TRBJ1-6; 7 nucleotides line up with TRBD1. The ends lost 4 bases at V and 4 bases at J; junction bases unmatched: 7. The germline V gene has CDR1 GTSNPN and CDR2 SVGIG (reference sequence). This CDR3 comprises 15 residues. Here the CDR3 DNA reads TGTGCCTGGACCCGAGGGACAGCTTATAATTCACCCCTCCACTTT. Its translation: CAWTRGTAYNSPLHF.

CDR3 protein: CATSGGTANNEQFF. DNA for the CDR3: TGTGCCACCAGCGGTGGGACAGCAAACAATGAGCAGTTCTTC. V is TRBV24-1 and J is TRBJ2-1; 7 nucleotides line up with TRBD1. Trimming at V came to 7 bases and at J to 5 bases, leaving 7 bases not matched to a gene. The CDR3 totals 14 residues. Germline V lookup: CDR1 KGHDR, CDR2 SFDVKD.

The rearrangement uses TRBV3-1 (or the pseudogene TRBV3-2) and TRBJ1-2; TRBD1 matches at 11 bases. Germline trimming cut 4 bases from V and 5 bases from J; bases unmatched to any gene: 6. Per the germline V gene, CDR1 is LGHDT and CDR2 is YNNKEL (reference sequence). The CDR3 is 15 amino acids. This chain's CDR3 is CASSRGTGGTYGYTF. The CDR3, as DNA: TGTGCCAGCAGCCGGGGGACAGGGGGTACTTATGGCTACACCTTC.

CDR3 DNA: TGCGCCAGCACCTGGAACGACAGGGGGACTGAAGCTTTCTTT. Translating it yields CASTWNDRGTEAFF. This chain uses TRBV5-1 with TRBJ1-1, with TRBD1 matching over 9 bases. Trimming cost V 6 bases and J 5 bases; bases outside gene matches: 8. The CDR3 is 14 residues long. CDR1 SGHRS and CDR2 YFSETQ come from the germline V gene. The variable domain in full, with the rest retrieved from reference TRBV5-1 and TRBJ1-1, is KAGVTQTPRYLIKTRGQQVTLSCSPISGHRSVSWYQQTPGQGLQFLFEYFSETQRNKGNFPGRFSGRQFSNSRSEMNVSTLELGDSALYLCASTWNDRGTEAFFGQGTRLTVV.

The J gene is TRBJ2-3, the V gene TRBV12-3 or TRBV12-4; 7 positions agree with TRBD2. The V gene end was trimmed by 6 bases and the J gene end by 1 base; junction bases not matched to a gene: 1. The CDR3 extends over 13 amino acids. CDR3 sequence reads: CASSTSGTDTQYF. CDR3 nucleotide sequence: TGTGCCAGCAGCACTAGCGGCACAGATACGCAGTATTTT.

The chain joins TRBV29-1 to TRBJ2-7, with D possibly TRBD2 on 6 matching bases. CDR1 and CDR2 from the germline V gene are SQVTM and ANQGSEA. Trimming shortened V by 5 bases and J by 0 bases, and 8 bases separated the two germline ends. This CDR3 has 12 residues. In DNA, the CDR3 is TGCAGCGTTAGTAGCGGCTCCTACGAGCAGTACTTC. Translating gives CSVSSGSYEQYF.

The chain joins TRBV4-2 to TRBJ2-2; D might be TRBD2 (6 bases). This CDR3 has 17 residues. Trimming left V 0 bases short and J 0 bases short, with 11 bases between. In germline, CDR1 is LGHNA, CDR2 YNFKEQ. CDR3 nucleotide sequence: TGTGCCAGCAGCCAAGAGGGGGGACTCGCGAACACCGGGGAGCTGTTTTTT. Its translation: CASSQEGGLANTGELFF.

The chain uses TRBV4-1 and TRBJ2-3, with D possibly matching TRBD2 (6 bases). Germline CDR1 reads MGHRA; CDR2 reads YSYEKL. V was pared by 4 bases and J by 1 base, with 9 bases between. CDR3 length: 14 residues. DNA of the CDR3: TGCGCCAGCAGCCGGGACTCTCGCACAGATACGCAGTATTTT. This codes for CASSRDSRTDTQYF.

This clone has a handful of counts. This sequence joins TRBV10-3 and TRBJ1-1; tentative D call: TRBD1 (6 bases). The CDR3 extends over 14 amino acids. The germline gives CDR1 ENHRY, CDR2 SYGVKD. The V end was cut by 5 bases, the J end by 2 bases, with 12 bases between. The CDR3 reads CAISLTGPNTEAFF. The CDR3 coding sequence is TGTGCCATCAGTTTAACAGGGCCCAACACTGAAGCTTTCTTT.

This chain connects TRBV6-5 to TRBJ1-4; perhaps TRBD1 as D (6 bases). Germline V gene data show CDR1 as MNHEY and CDR2 as SVGAGI. Deletions cut 2 bases from V and 7 bases from J, with 14 bases between. The CDR3 loop spans 15 amino acids. The CDR3 DNA sequence: TGTGCCAGCAGTTACACGGGGGGGCAGGGTGAAAAACTGTTTTTT. As protein: CASSYTGGQGEKLFF.

V gene TRBV5-4 combines with J gene TRBJ2-3; a weak D match, TRBD2 (6 bases). Trimming took 2 bases from V and 2 from J, leaving 15 bases between them. Germline CDR1 SGHNT, CDR2 YYREEE (reference sequence). The CDR3 has 16 amino acids. CDR3 nucleotide sequence: TGTGCCAGCAGCTTAGGCGGGACCTCCGTCACAGATACGCAGTATTTT. Protein: CASSLGGTSVTDTQYF. Using reference TRBV5-4 and TRBJ2-3 for the parts outside the CDR3, the full variable domain is ETGVTQSPTHLIKTRGQQVTLRCSSQSGHNTVSWYQQALGQGPQFIFQYYREEENGRGNFPPRFSGLQFPNYSSELNVNALELDDSALYLCASSLGGTSVTDTQYFGPGTRLTVL.